The 3 T cell receptor beta chains listed next were all sequenced from one sample in a study of T cell responses to AZD1222 COVID-19 vaccine (dated by TCRdb to 2020 to 2022). The sample's time point label, decoded: baseline before first vaccination. The library was prepared using the immunoSEQ multiplex PCR assay. Not all clones reach the TCRdb copy of this immuneACCESS table, which keeps in-frame sequences only. Checked studies attribute under half of the gap to unresolved V genes and leave the rest unexplained. For this sample there are roughly 56,000 clones; approximately 85% appear just once. The ten largest make up more than 12% of the sample. The specimen comprised peripheral blood, sampled on day 0 of AZD1222 vaccination. These receptors originate from an adult in good health.

The chain carries TRBV6-6 and TRBJ2-5, with D tentatively TRBD1 (6 bases). The V end lost 5 bases, the J end lost 3 bases, and 13 bases lay between the germline ends. Per the germline V gene, CDR1 is MNHNY and CDR2 is SVGAGI (reference sequence). The CDR3 length is 14 residues. The chain's CDR3 is CASSLDSQKETQYF. DNA for the CDR3: TGTGCCAGCAGTCTGGACAGTCAAAAAGAGACCCAGTACTTC.

This rearrangement joins TRBV3-1 (or the pseudogene TRBV3-2) to TRBJ2-1; 12 bases line up with TRBD2. The CDR3 covers 15 residues. Germline V gene lookup returns CDR1 LGHDT and CDR2 YNNKEL (reference sequence). V was clipped by 4 bases and J by 8 bases; unmatched bases: 6. The CDR3 DNA is TGTGCCAGCAGCCTAGGACTAGCGGGGACCGATGAGCAGTTCTTC. Translated, it gives CASSLGLAGTDEQFF.

The chain is built from TRBV5-1 and TRBJ2-5, with D uncertain. V gave up 6 bases and J gave up 1 base, with 13 bases separating them. Per the germline V gene, CDR1 is SGHRS and CDR2 is YFSETQ. CDR3 length: 14 residues. In DNA, the CDR3 is TGCGCCAGCAAGGACCTCACTTCCCAAGAGACCCAGTACTTC. Protein sequence: CASKDLTSQETQYF.